The 12 T cell receptor beta chains listed next were all sequenced from one sample in a study of blood T cell repertoires in COVID-19 (TCRdb year 2020). Libraries came from the immunoSEQ multiplex PCR assay. What TCRdb holds here is the immuneACCESS table cut down to in-frame rearrangements. Part of the clones is not present; checked against another copy, under half of the missing clones reflect an unresolved V gene, and the others are unexplained. The sample has 200,000 to 250,000 clones on record, 80% to 85% of them singletons. 5.2% of the sample goes to the ten largest clones. The sequencing sample was made of peripheral blood. These TCRs come from a woman in her 70s with COVID-19, enrolled during active disease.

The chain combines TRBV30 with TRBJ1-5, with D unresolved. CDR1 is GTSNPN, CDR2 SVGIG, per germline (reference sequence). The length of the CDR3 is 14 residues. V dropped 1 base and J dropped 3 bases, with 10 bases sitting between them. CDR3 residues: CAWSDRGDNQPQHF. Here the CDR3 DNA reads TGTGCCTGGAGTGATCGCGGAGACAATCAGCCCCAGCATTTT.

The V gene is TRBV28, the J gene TRBJ1-6, with TRBD1 matching 7 bases. CDR3 length: 15 amino acids. The junction had 7 bases not matched to a gene; V was cut back by 5 bases and J by 6 bases. The germline V gene encodes CDR1 MDHEN and CDR2 SYDVKM. CDR3 sequence reads: CASSPPTGSNSPLHF. The CDR3, as DNA: TGTGCCAGCAGTCCGCCGACAGGGAGTAATTCACCCCTCCACTTT.

This clone was counted a single time. The V call is TRBV29-1, the J call TRBJ1-6; D remains ambiguous. Looked up from germline, CDR1 is SQVTM and CDR2 is ANQGSEA. This CDR3 contains 12 residues. V was shortened by 6 bases and J by 9 bases, with 12 bases between the two germline ends. The CDR3 loop is CSVRDAGSPLHF. The CDR3 DNA reads as TGCAGCGTGAGGGATGCGGGTTCACCCCTCCACTTT.

This clone was counted between two and nine times. The chain recombines TRBV11-2 with TRBJ2-2, with TRBD1 identical over 12 bases. CDR1 is SGHAT and CDR2 is FQNNGV in the germline V gene. The CDR3 runs 16 residues. V gave up 5 bases and J gave up 5 bases; unmatched junction bases: 6. In nucleotides, the CDR3 is TGTGCCAGCAGCCCGGGACAGGGGGCGTCGACCGGGGAGCTGTTTTTT. Protein product: CASSPGQGASTGELFF.

This chain connects TRBV18 to TRBJ2-1, with 10 bases that match TRBD2. CDR3 length: 19 amino acids. The V gene end was trimmed by 3 bases and the J gene end by 4 bases; junction bases not matched to a gene: 15. Per the germline V gene, CDR1 is KGHSH and CDR2 is LQKENI. The CDR3 DNA sequence: TGTGCCAGCTCACCCCGGACTAGCGGCAATGCAGGGGGTTACAATGAGCAGTTCTTC. It translates to CASSPRTSGNAGGYNEQFF.

This chain uses TRBV7-2 with TRBJ2-7; 10 bases line up with TRBD2. The V gene end was trimmed by 4 bases and the J gene end by 1 base; junction bases not matched to a gene: 4. The germline V gene encodes CDR1 SGHTA and CDR2 FQGNSA. The CDR3 is 15 residues long. CDR3: CASSSSSGSSYEQYF. DNA for the CDR3: TGTGCCAGCAGCTCCTCTAGCGGGAGTTCCTACGAGCAGTACTTC.

The CDR3 nucleotides read TGTGCCAGCAGCAAAGTCATAACGGAGTTCGCGAACACCGGGGAGCTGTTTTTT. Protein: CASSKVITEFANTGELFF. This chain uses TRBV21-1 with TRBJ2-2; whether TRBD2, the table's D call, matches the DNA was not checked. TRBV21-1 is annotated as a pseudogene. The CDR3 covers 18 residues.

This sequence joins TRBV4-1 and TRBJ2-1; no reliable D call. Trimming removed 1 base from V and 4 bases from J, with 8 bases in between. Germline lookup yields CDR1 MGHRA and CDR2 YSYEKL. The CDR3 runs 14 residues. The CDR3 nucleotides are TGCGCCAGCAGCCAAGTGGGCCAGTACAATGAGCAGTTCTTC. This encodes CASSQVGQYNEQFF.

The gene calls are TRBV5-1 and TRBJ1-4, with 7 bases aligning to TRBD1. CDR3 length: 14 amino acids. Germline lookup yields CDR1 SGHRS and CDR2 YFSETQ. The V and J ends lost 4 bases and 8 bases, in that order; junction bases with no gene match: 8. The CDR3, as DNA: TGCGCCAGCAGCCAACAGGGGATCAAGGAAAAACTGTTTTTT. This translates into CASSQQGIKEKLFF.

The rearrangement joins TRBV18 to TRBJ2-5, with 9 bases matching TRBD2. Germline V gene data show CDR1 as KGHSH and CDR2 as LQKENI. V dropped 5 bases and J dropped 4; count of bases not matched to a gene: 8. The CDR3 consists of 15 residues. The CDR3 sequence is CASSWVSGSPETQYF. The CDR3 coding sequence is TGTGCCAGCTCATGGGTTAGCGGGAGCCCAGAGACCCAGTACTTC.

This chain links TRBV3-1 (or the pseudogene TRBV3-2) with TRBJ1-2; 7 positions agree with TRBD1. V lost 4 bases and J lost 7; bases outside the gene matches: 9. The CDR3 has 14 residues. Germline CDR1 and CDR2: LGHDT and YNNKEL (reference sequence). CDR3 in amino acids: CASSRNGGGGGYTF. As DNA, the CDR3 is TGTGCCAGCAGCCGGAATGGAGGGGGCGGTGGCTACACCTTC.

Only one count was recorded for this clone. In DNA, the CDR3 is TGTGCCAGCAGTCTAGCGGAAAGCTCCTACAATGAGCAGTTCTTC. As protein: CASSLAESSYNEQFF. This chain connects TRBV6-6 to TRBJ2-1; 7 bases line up with TRBD2. V shed 5 bases and J 0 bases; nucleotides not matched to a gene: 4. The CDR3 loop spans 15 amino acids. CDR1 and CDR2 (germline): MNHNY, SVGAGI (reference sequence).